The TCR beta chain under discussion was sequenced for a study of shared clonotypes between healthy human individuals. Notes on the study in general: Across subsets, estimated richness was generally greater for naive than for memory populations.

About this clone: The antigen remains undetermined.

Only in-frame clones appear in the TCRdb table, and some are missing; sequencing was by immunoSEQ multiplex PCR. This table holds under 1 million clones, more than 85% found once. Naive CD8 cells comprised CD45RO-negative, CCR7-positively selected cells, excluding terminally differentiated effector memory CD45RA+ cells. Donors comprised healthy HIV-negative adults lacking recent acute infections or vaccinations. The sequenced material came from naive CD8+ T cells sorted from blood. The source is a man in his thirties or forties in good health.

The CDR3 protein is CATSGTGTAETQYF. CDR3 sequence (DNA): TGTGCCACCAGCGGAACCGGGACAGCGGAGACCCAGTACTTC. V is TRBV15 and J is TRBJ2-5; 7 bases are a match to TRBD1. Unmatched junction bases numbered 8, after V lost 5 bases and J lost 5 bases. CDR3 size: 14 residues. Germline V gives CDR1 LNHNV, CDR2 YYDKDF (reference sequence).